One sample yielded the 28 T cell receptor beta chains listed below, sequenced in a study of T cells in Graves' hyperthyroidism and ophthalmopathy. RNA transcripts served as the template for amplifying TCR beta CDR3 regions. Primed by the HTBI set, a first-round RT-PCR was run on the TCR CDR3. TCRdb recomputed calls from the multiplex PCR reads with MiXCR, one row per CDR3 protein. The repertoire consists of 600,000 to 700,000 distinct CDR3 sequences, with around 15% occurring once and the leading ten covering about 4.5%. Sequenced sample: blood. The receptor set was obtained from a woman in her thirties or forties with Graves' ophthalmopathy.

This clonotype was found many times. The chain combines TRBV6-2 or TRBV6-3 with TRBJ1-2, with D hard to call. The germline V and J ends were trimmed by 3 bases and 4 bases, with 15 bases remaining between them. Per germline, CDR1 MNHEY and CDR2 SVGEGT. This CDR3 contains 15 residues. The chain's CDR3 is CASSYAAAFSYGYTF. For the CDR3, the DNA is TGTGCCAGCAGTTATGCGGCGGCTTTTAGCTATGGCTACACCTTC.

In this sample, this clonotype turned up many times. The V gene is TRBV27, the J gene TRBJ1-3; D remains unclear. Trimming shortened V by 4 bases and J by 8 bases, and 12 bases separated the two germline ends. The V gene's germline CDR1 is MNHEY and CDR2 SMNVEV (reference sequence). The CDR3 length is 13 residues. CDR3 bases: TGTGCCAGCAGTTCATCGAACGAGGACACCATATATTTT. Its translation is CASSSSNEDTIYF.

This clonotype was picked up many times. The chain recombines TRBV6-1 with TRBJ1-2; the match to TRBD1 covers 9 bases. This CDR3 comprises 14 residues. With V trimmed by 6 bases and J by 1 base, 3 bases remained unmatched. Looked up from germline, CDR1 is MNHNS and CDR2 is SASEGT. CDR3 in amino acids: CASRRTGDNYGYTF. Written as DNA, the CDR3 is TGTGCCAGCAGACGGACAGGGGATAACTATGGCTACACCTTC.

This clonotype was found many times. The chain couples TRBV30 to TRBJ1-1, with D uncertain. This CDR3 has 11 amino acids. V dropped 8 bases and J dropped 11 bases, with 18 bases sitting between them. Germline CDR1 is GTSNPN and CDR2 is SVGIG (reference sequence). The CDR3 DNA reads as TGTGCCATGGAGTCCGGGCCGGGGGCTTTCTTT. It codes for CAMESGPGAFF.

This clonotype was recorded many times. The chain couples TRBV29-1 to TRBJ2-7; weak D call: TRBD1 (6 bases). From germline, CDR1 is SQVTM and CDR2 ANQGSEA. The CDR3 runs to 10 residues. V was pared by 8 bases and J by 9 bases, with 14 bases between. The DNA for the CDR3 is TGCAGCTCATACAGGGTGAGGCAGTACTTC. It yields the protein CSSYRVRQYF.

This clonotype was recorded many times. Here the CDR3 DNA reads TGTGCCAGCAGTTCCCACAGGGTCGGCTACACCTTC. Translated: CASSSHRVGYTF. The chain joins TRBV6-5 to TRBJ1-2; TRBD1 is a possible D gene (6 bases). CDR3 length equals 12 residues. V was cut by 4 bases and J by 8 bases, with 11 bases left in between. CDR1 and CDR2 (germline): MNHEY, SVGAGI.

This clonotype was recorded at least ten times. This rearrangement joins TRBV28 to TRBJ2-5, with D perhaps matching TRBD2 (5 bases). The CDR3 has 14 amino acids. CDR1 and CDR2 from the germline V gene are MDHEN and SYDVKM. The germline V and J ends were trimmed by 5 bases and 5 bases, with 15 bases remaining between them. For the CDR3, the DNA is TGTGCCAGCAGTCGACTAATACACGGGGAGACCCAGTACTTC. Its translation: CASSRLIHGETQYF.

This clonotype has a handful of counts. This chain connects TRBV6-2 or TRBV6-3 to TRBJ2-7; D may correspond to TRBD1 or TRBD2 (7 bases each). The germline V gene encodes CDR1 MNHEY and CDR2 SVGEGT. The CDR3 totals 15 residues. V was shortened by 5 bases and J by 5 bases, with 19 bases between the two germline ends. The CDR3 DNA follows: TGTGCCAGCAGTCCCCAGGGAGGGGGCGAAAACGAGCAGTACTTC. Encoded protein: CASSPQGGGENEQYF.

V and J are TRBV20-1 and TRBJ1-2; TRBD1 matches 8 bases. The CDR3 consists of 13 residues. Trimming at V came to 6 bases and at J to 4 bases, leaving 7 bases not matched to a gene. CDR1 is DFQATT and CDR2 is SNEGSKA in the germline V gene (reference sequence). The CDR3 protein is CSAGGQGSYGYTF. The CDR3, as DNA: TGCAGTGCGGGTGGACAGGGAAGCTATGGCTACACCTTC.

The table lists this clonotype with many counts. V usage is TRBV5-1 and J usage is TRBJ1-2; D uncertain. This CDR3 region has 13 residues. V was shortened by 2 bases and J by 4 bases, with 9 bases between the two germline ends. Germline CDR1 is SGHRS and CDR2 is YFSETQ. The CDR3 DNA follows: TGCGCCAGCAGCTTCCAGGAGGGCTATGGCTACACCTTC. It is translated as CASSFQEGYGYTF. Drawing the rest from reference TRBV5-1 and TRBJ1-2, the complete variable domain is KAGVTQTPRYLIKTRGQQVTLSCSPISGHRSVSWYQQTPGQGLQFLFEYFSETQRNKGNFPGRFSGRQFSNSRSEMNVSTLELGDSALYLCASSFQEGYGYTFGSGTRLTVV.

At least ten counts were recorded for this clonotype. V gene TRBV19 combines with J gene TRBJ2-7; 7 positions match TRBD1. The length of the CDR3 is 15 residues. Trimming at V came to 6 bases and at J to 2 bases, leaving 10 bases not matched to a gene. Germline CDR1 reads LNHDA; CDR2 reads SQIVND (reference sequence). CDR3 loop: CASSPGFGTAYEQYF. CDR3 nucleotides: TGTGCCAGTAGCCCGGGTTTTGGGACAGCCTACGAGCAGTACTTC.

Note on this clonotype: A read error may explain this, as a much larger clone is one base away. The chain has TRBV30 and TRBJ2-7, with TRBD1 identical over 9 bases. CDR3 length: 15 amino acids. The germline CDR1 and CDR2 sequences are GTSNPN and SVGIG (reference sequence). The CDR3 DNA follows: TGTGCCTGGAGGCAAGGGACAGGGACCCACTACAAGCAGTACTTC. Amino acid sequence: CAWRQGTGTHYKQYF.

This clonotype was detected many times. The CDR3 loop reads CASSVKISVGETQYF. CDR3 DNA sequence: TGTGCCAGCAGCGTAAAGATTAGCGTCGGAGAGACCCAGTACTTC. V is TRBV9 and J is TRBJ2-5, with D possibly being TRBD2 (5 bases). CDR1 is SGDLS, CDR2 YYNGEE, per germline. The CDR3 has 15 residues. V lost 1 base to trimming and J lost 4 bases, with 14 bases between them.

CDR3: CASSSPGQGTEAFF. Written as DNA, the CDR3 is TGTGCCAGCAGTTCTCCGGGACAGGGGACCGAAGCTTTCTTT. The chain joins TRBV12-3 or TRBV12-4 to TRBJ1-1, with TRBD1 matching 10 bases. The CDR3 loop spans 14 amino acids. Trimming took 4 bases from V and 8 from J; bases not matched to a gene: 7.

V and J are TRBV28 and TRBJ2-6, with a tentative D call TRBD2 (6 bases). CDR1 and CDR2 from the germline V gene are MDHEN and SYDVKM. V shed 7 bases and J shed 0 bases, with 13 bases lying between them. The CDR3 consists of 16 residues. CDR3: CASTPWGDSGANVLTF. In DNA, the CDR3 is TGTGCCAGCACCCCGTGGGGGGACTCTGGGGCCAACGTCCTGACTTTC.

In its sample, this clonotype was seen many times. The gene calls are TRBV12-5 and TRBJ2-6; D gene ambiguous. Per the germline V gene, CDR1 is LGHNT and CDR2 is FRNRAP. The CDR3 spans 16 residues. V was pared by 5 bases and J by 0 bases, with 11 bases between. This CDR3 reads CASGNYDTSGANVLTF. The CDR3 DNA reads TGTGCTAGTGGTAACTACGACACCTCTGGGGCCAACGTCCTGACTTTC.

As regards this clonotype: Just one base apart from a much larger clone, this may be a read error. Written as DNA, the CDR3 is TGTGCCAGCAGTTTCAGGGGGAAGTACGAGCAGTACTTC. It yields the protein CASSFRGKYEQYF. The chain is built from TRBV27 and TRBJ2-7; TRBD1 agrees at 7 bases. This CDR3 has 13 residues. Germline V gene lookup returns CDR1 MNHEY and CDR2 SMNVEV (reference sequence). Trimming cost V 3 bases and J 4 bases; bases outside gene matches: 3.

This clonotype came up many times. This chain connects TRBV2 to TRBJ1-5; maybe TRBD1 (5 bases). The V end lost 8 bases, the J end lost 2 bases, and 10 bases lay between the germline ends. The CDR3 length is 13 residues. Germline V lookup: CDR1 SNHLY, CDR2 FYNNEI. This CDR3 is CASQGRGNQPQHF. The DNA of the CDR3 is TGTGCCAGCCAGGGTCGAGGCAATCAGCCCCAGCATTTT. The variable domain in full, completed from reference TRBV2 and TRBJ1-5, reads EPEVTQTPSHQVTQMGQEVILRCVPISNHLYFYWYRQILGQKVEFLVSFYNNEISEKSEIFDDQFSVERPDGSNFTLKIRSTKLEDSAMYFCASQGRGNQPQHFGDGTRLSIL.

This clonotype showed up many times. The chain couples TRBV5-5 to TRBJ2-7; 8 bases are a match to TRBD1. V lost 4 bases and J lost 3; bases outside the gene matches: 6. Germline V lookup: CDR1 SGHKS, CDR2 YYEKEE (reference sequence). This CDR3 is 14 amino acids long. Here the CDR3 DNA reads TGTGCCAGCAGCCCGGACAGGGTGGACTACGAGCAGTACTTC. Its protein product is CASSPDRVDYEQYF.

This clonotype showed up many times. The CDR3 is CASSLYTRDYEQYF. CDR3 sequence (DNA): TGCGCCAGCAGCCTATACACAAGGGACTACGAGCAGTACTTC. This chain joins TRBV5-1 and TRBJ2-7; the D is unclear. This CDR3 spans 14 amino acids. Germline CDR1 is SGHRS and CDR2 is YFSETQ. V was trimmed by 4 bases and J by 3 bases, leaving 14 bases between them.

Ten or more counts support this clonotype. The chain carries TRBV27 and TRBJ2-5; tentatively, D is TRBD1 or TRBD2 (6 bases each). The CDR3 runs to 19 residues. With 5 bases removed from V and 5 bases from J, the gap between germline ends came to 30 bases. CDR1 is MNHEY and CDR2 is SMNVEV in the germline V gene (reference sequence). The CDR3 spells CASSPTDSPRRRERETQYF. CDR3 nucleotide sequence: TGTGCCAGCAGTCCAACGGACAGTCCTCGGAGGAGGGAGAGGGAGACCCAGTACTTC.

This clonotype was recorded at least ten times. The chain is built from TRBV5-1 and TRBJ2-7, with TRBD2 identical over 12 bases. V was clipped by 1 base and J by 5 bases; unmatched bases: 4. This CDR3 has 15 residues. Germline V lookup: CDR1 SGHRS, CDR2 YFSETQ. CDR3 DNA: TGCGCCAGCAGCTTGCTAGCGGGAGGGCCAAACGAGCAGTACTTC. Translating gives CASSLLAGGPNEQYF. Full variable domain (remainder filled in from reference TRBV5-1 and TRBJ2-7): KAGVTQTPRYLIKTRGQQVTLSCSPISGHRSVSWYQQTPGQGLQFLFEYFSETQRNKGNFPGRFSGRQFSNSRSEMNVSTLELGDSALYLCASSLLAGGPNEQYFGPGTRLTVT.

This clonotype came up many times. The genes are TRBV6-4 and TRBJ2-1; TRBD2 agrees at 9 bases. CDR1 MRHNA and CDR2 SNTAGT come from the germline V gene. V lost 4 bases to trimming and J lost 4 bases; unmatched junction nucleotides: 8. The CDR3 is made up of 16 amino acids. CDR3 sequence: CASSALDLAGYNEQFF. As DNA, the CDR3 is TGTGCCAGCAGTGCCCTCGACCTAGCGGGGTACAATGAGCAGTTCTTC.

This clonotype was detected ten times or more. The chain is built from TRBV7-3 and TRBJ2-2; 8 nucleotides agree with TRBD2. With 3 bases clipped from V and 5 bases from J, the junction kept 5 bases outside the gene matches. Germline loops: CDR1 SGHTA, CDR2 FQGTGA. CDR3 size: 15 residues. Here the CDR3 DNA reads TGTGCCAGCAGCTTTCAAGCGGGAGTGACCGGGGAGCTGTTTTTT. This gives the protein CASSFQAGVTGELFF.

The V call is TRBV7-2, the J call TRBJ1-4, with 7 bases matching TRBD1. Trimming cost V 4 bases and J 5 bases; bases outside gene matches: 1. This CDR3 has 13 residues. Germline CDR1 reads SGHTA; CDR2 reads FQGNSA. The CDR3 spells CASSSTGNEKLFF. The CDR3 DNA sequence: TGTGCCAGCAGCTCGACAGGGAATGAAAAACTGTTTTTT.

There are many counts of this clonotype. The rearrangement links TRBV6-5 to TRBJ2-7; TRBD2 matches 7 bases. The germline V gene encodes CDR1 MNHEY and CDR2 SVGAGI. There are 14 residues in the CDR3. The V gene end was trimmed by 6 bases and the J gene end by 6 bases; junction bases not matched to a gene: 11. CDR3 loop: CASRQQRDGGEQYF. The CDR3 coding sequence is TGTGCCAGCAGACAACAGCGGGACGGGGGCGAGCAGTACTTC.

The CDR3 DNA reads as TGCAGCGTGGCGCGGCCGGTCCCGAACACTGAAGCTTTCTTT. Translated: CSVARPVPNTEAFF. V usage is TRBV29-1 and J usage is TRBJ1-1; D ambiguous. Germline assignment: CDR1 SQVTM and CDR2 ANQGSEA. The V end was cut by 6 bases, the J end by 1 base, with 15 bases between. The CDR3 spans 14 residues.

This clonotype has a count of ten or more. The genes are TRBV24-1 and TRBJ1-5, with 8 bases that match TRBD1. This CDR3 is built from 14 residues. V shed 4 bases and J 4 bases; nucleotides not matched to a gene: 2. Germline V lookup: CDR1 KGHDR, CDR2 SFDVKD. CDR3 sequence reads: CATSEDRVNQPQHF. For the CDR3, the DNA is TGTGCCACCAGTGAGGACAGGGTGAATCAGCCCCAGCATTTT.